Below, 11 T cell receptor beta chains from the same sample are listed, as sequenced in a study of blood T cell repertoires in COVID-19. The data were produced by immunoSEQ multiplex PCR, yet TCRdb's version contains in-frame clones alone and is incomplete. The sample yields about 95,000 clones, over 75% seen once. Sequencing was performed on peripheral blood. Receptors were obtained from a man older than 75 with active or convalescent COVID-19.

This chain joins TRBV3-1 (or the pseudogene TRBV3-2) and TRBJ1-2; D unresolved. From germline, CDR1 is LGHDT and CDR2 YNNKEL (reference sequence). Trimming took off 4 bases at V and 7 bases at J, with 13 bases between the two ends. The CDR3 loop spans 13 amino acids. The chain's CDR3 is CASSLGQDGGYTF. In nucleotides, the CDR3 is TGTGCCAGCAGCCTAGGCCAGGATGGTGGCTACACCTTC.

The rearrangement links TRBV5-6 to TRBJ2-1; D possibly uses TRBD1 or TRBD2 (5 bases each). The germline V and J ends were trimmed by 4 bases and 8 bases, with 16 bases remaining between them. CDR1 SGHDT and CDR2 YYEEEE come from the germline V gene. The CDR3 totals 14 residues. CDR3 in amino acids: CASSLGPAGYEQFF. The DNA of the CDR3 is TGTGCCAGCAGCCTGGGACCCGCGGGTTATGAGCAGTTCTTC.

The V call is TRBV5-4, the J call TRBJ2-5, with D perhaps matching TRBD1 (5 bases). Per the germline V gene, CDR1 is SGHNT and CDR2 is YYREEE (reference sequence). The CDR3 spans 15 residues. The V gene lost 4 bases and the J gene lost 4 bases, with 17 bases spanning the gap. This CDR3 is CASSGAGFSGETQYF. CDR3 bases: TGTGCCAGCAGCGGAGCAGGGTTTTCGGGAGAGACCCAGTACTTC.

V gene TRBV7-3 combines with J gene TRBJ2-2; 10 bases agree with TRBD1. This CDR3 contains 15 residues. Germline V lookup: CDR1 SGHTA, CDR2 FQGTGA. Trimming removed 5 bases from V and 5 bases from J; junction bases left unmatched: 5. The CDR3 sequence: CASSARTGGTGELFF. CDR3 coding DNA: TGTGCCAGCAGCGCCCGGACAGGGGGTACCGGGGAGCTGTTTTTT.

The chain couples TRBV7-2 to TRBJ1-5; 8 bases agree with TRBD1. Trimming removed 2 bases from V and 2 bases from J; junction bases left unmatched: 5. The CDR3 has 16 residues. Looked up from germline, CDR1 is SGHTA and CDR2 is FQGNSA. CDR3 amino acids: CASSLSGGDGNQPQHF. CDR3 nucleotides: TGTGCCAGCAGCTTATCAGGGGGCGATGGCAATCAGCCCCAGCATTTT.

The V and J genes are TRBV7-2 and TRBJ2-1; possibly TRBD2 for D (6 bases). Between the trimmed V and J ends, which lost 8 bases and 0 bases, there was a span of 23 bases. The CDR3 sequence is 18 residues long. Germline V gene data show CDR1 as SGHTA and CDR2 as FQGNSA. CDR3 sequence: CASSRMGGARSSYNEQFF. CDR3 DNA sequence: TGTGCCAGCTCCCGGATGGGAGGTGCGAGGAGCTCCTACAATGAGCAGTTCTTC.

This clone was observed once. This chain uses TRBV5-5 with TRBJ2-2; 7 bases are shared with TRBD2. Germline lookup yields CDR1 SGHKS and CDR2 YYEKEE (reference sequence). The CDR3 spans 16 residues. Losses at the gene ends were 3 bases for V and 5 bases for J; bases not matched to a gene: 10. CDR3 protein: CASSSHGGKGTGELFF. The CDR3 DNA reads as TGTGCCAGCAGCTCCCACGGGGGGAAGGGGACCGGGGAGCTGTTTTTT.

This rearrangement joins TRBV5-1 to TRBJ2-1; 9 nucleotides match TRBD1. From germline, CDR1 is SGHRS and CDR2 YFSETQ. The CDR3 runs to 17 residues. V shed 4 bases and J 2 bases; nucleotides not matched to a gene: 10. The CDR3 bases are TGCGCCAGCAGCCCAAGGCAAACAGGGGGCGCCTACAATGAGCAGTTCTTC. It encodes CASSPRQTGGAYNEQFF.

This chain connects TRBV7-8 to TRBJ2-5, with D maybe TRBD1 (6 bases). Deletions cut 11 bases from V and 1 base from J, with 14 bases between. This CDR3 region has 13 residues. Germline CDR1 is SGHVS and CDR2 is FQNEAQ. CDR3 sequence (DNA): TGTGCCGCGACTGGGACAATCCAAGAGACCCAGTACTTC. This encodes CAATGTIQETQYF. Supplemented by reference TRBV7-8 and TRBJ2-5, the full variable domain reads GAGVSQSPRYKVAKRGQDVALRCDPISGHVSLFWYQQALGQGPEFLTYFQNEAQLDKSGLPSDRFFAERPEGSVSTLKIQRTQQEDSAVYLCAATGTIQETQYFGPGTRLLVL.

The rearrangement links TRBV19 to TRBJ2-6; TRBD2 is a possible D gene (6 bases). The V end was cut by 4 bases, the J end by 0 bases, with 10 bases between. This CDR3 is 16 amino acids long. Germline values: CDR1 LNHDA, CDR2 SQIVND (reference sequence). The CDR3 region is CASSRGRPSGANVLTF. The DNA of the CDR3 is TGTGCCAGTAGTAGAGGGAGGCCCTCTGGGGCCAACGTCCTGACTTTC.

The rearrangement uses TRBV29-1 and TRBJ2-2; a weak D match, TRBD1 (5 bases). The germline gives CDR1 SQVTM, CDR2 ANQGSEA. This CDR3 region has 14 residues. V lost 2 bases, J lost 4 bases, and 11 bases lay in between. The CDR3 bases are TGCAGCGTTGAAAGACAGTCCGGCACCGGGGAGCTGTTTTTT. Protein product: CSVERQSGTGELFF.